This TCR beta chain came from a study of siplizumab effects on memory and regulatory T cells. Overall study results and limits: Memory T cells appeared less diverse than naive cells, which seemed to contribute substantially to alloresponse. Alloreactive sequences tracing back to unstimulated CD4+ memory cells were significantly reduced by siplizumab. Suppressive activity of Tregs proliferating in siplizumab cultures remained unconfirmed. Mappable alloreactive CD4+ clones were on average about 70% Treg-derived with siplizumab, 26.9% in controls.

Points on this clone: What it binds is unknown.

The CDR3 is made up of 17 amino acids. Trimming took 4 bases from V and 5 from J; bases not matched to a gene: 12. Germline assignment: CDR1 MGHRA and CDR2 YSYEKL. TCRdb keeps only in-frame clones here, not all; method: immunoSEQ multiplex PCR. The profile shows over 55,000 clones, roughly 83% of them singletons. The genes are TRBV4-1 and TRBJ2-5, with 11 bases fitting TRBD2. This TCR was recovered from a human donor in good health. The sample consisted of memory CD4+ T cells sorted from blood. CDR3 bases: TGCGCCAGCAGCCCCTATAGCGGGAGGGCCGAGGGGGAGACCCAGTACTTC. Protein: CASSPYSGRAEGETQYF.